The clone carrying this T cell receptor (beta chain) has only a few counts. Its antigen is as yet unknown. This sample was included in a study of identical twins. General observations from the study: For cord blood, abundant beta clonotypes had fewer insertions, unlike memory repertoires, which showed none. Twins' excess sharing was less marked for out-of-frame beta sequences. Cross-sectional statistics, not tracking of the same donors, supported the conclusions.

The CDR3 contains 16 residues. V shed 7 bases and J shed 4 bases, with 20 bases lying between them. Using its own MiXCR run on the 5' RACE reads, TCRdb lists one record per CDR3 protein. Among about 240,000 distinct CDR3 sequences listed, about 12% were seen once. This sample also belongs to another study, concerning yellow fever vaccine responses in identical twins. That paper states: As reported, the vaccine T cell response of twins seemed partly convergent and partly personalized.

The TCR was taken from a woman between 18 and 29 years old in good health. The source material was memory (CD45RO+) T cells sorted from blood. The genes are TRBV12-3 or TRBV12-4 and TRBJ2-4, with D perhaps TRBD1 (6 bases). This CDR3 is CASKHRDIGAKNIQYF. DNA of the CDR3: TGTGCCAGCAAACACCGGGACATAGGAGCAAAAAACATTCAGTACTTC.